Below are 17 T cell receptor beta chains sequenced from a single sample in a study of blood T cell repertoires in COVID-19. Using immunoSEQ multiplex PCR, the repertoire was profiled, and TCRdb retains in-frame clones only, with some absent. This sample carries 100,000 to 150,000 clones, about 86% of them seen once, and the ten largest clones take 3.5% to 4%. The sequenced sample was peripheral blood. All receptors derive from a woman aged 50 to 65 with acute or convalescent COVID-19.

This chain connects TRBV5-4 to TRBJ2-2, with 10 positions matching TRBD2. Germline V CDR1 and CDR2: SGHNT, YYREEE (reference sequence). CDR3 length: 14 residues. V lost 9 bases, J lost 7 bases, and 9 bases stayed unmatched. The CDR3 sequence: CATQAGGPVGELFF. For the CDR3, the DNA is TGTGCCACCCAAGCGGGAGGGCCGGTCGGGGAGCTGTTTTTT. Using reference TRBV5-4 and TRBJ2-2 for the parts outside the CDR3, the full variable domain is ETGVTQSPTHLIKTRGQQVTLRCSSQSGHNTVSWYQQALGQGPQFIFQYYREEENGRGNFPPRFSGLQFPNYSSELNVNALELDDSALYLCATQAGGPVGELFFGEGSRLTVL.

This rearrangement joins TRBV3-1 (or the pseudogene TRBV3-2) to TRBJ1-4; D perhaps matches TRBD1 (6 bases). Germline CDR1 reads LGHDT; CDR2 reads YNNKEL (reference sequence). Trimming removed 5 bases at V and 5 bases at J, with 24 bases between. This CDR3 spans 18 amino acids. CDR3 DNA sequence: TGTGCCAGCAGCAAAGGGACACCGGCCACAGTTGGGAATGAAAAACTGTTTTTT. Amino acids: CASSKGTPATVGNEKLFF.

V is TRBV5-4 and J is TRBJ1-3; D unclear. This CDR3 region has 15 residues. Between the trimmed V and J ends, which lost 0 bases and 0 bases, there was a span of 7 bases. Germline V gives CDR1 SGHNT, CDR2 YYREEE (reference sequence). Here the CDR3 DNA reads TGTGCCAGCAGCTTGGACGGTCTCTCTGGAAACACCATATATTTT. It encodes CASSLDGLSGNTIYF.

The chain combines TRBV6-5 with TRBJ1-2; tentative D call: TRBD1 (6 bases). V was cut by 2 bases and J by 2 bases, with 6 bases left in between. In germline, CDR1 is MNHEY, CDR2 SVGAGI. This CDR3 is built from 13 residues. The CDR3: CASSYQGNYGYTF. In DNA, the CDR3 is TGTGCCAGCAGTTACCAGGGGAACTATGGCTACACCTTC.

V is TRBV5-1 and J is TRBJ2-2; D is perhaps TRBD1 (5 bases). Germline V lookup: CDR1 SGHRS, CDR2 YFSETQ. Trimming took 3 bases from V and 1 from J, leaving 7 bases between them. This CDR3 contains 14 residues. CDR3 nucleotides: TGCGCCAGCAGCTCTACAGGGAACACCGGGGAGCTGTTTTTT. Amino acid sequence: CASSSTGNTGELFF. Together with reference TRBV5-1 and TRBJ2-2, the CDR3 gives the full variable domain: KAGVTQTPRYLIKTRGQQVTLSCSPISGHRSVSWYQQTPGQGLQFLFEYFSETQRNKGNFPGRFSGRQFSNSRSEMNVSTLELGDSALYLCASSSTGNTGELFFGEGSRLTVL.

The chain links TRBV2 to TRBJ1-5; TRBD1 matches 7 bases. Germline V gene lookup returns CDR1 SNHLY and CDR2 FYNNEI. V lost 6 bases, J lost 7 bases, and 12 bases stayed unmatched. This CDR3 spans 15 amino acids. The DNA for the CDR3 is TGTGCCAGCAGGGGGACAGTCAAATCGAACCAGCCCCAGCATTTT. The encoded protein is CASRGTVKSNQPQHF.

The chain has TRBV6-5 and TRBJ2-3, with a weak D call TRBD2 (6 bases). Germline V gene sequence: CDR1 MNHEY, CDR2 SVGAGI. The CDR3 sequence is 14 residues long. With 5 bases removed from V and 4 bases from J, the gap between germline ends came to 13 bases. CDR3 nucleotide sequence: TGTGCCAGCAGTACCGGGACTCTACCAGATACGCAGTATTTT. Translation: CASSTGTLPDTQYF.

In this sample, this clone turned up once. V usage is TRBV5-4 and J usage is TRBJ2-7; 11 positions agree with TRBD1. The J segment lost 3 bases and the V segment lost 3 bases, leaving 5 bases of the junction unmatched. The CDR3 runs to 15 residues. The germline V gene encodes CDR1 SGHNT and CDR2 YYREEE (reference sequence). The CDR3 spells CASSSGTGGFYEQYF. The CDR3, as DNA: TGTGCCAGCAGCTCCGGGACAGGGGGTTTCTACGAGCAGTACTTC.

The rearrangement uses TRBV25-1 and TRBJ1-1; D ambiguous. Germline CDR1 and CDR2: MGHDK and SYGVNS. The CDR3 extends over 14 amino acids. Deletions cut 0 bases from V and 4 bases from J, with 9 bases between. The CDR3 DNA is TGTGCCAGCAGTGAATATACCGAGGGCACTGAAGCTTTCTTT. Translating gives CASSEYTEGTEAFF.

The chain recombines TRBV5-1 with TRBJ1-3; 8 nucleotides line up with TRBD1. CDR3 length: 15 residues. The V and J ends lost 4 bases and 5 bases, in that order; junction bases with no gene match: 8. Germline V CDR1 and CDR2: SGHRS, YFSETQ. CDR3 DNA sequence: TGCGCCAGCAGCCTTGAGACAGGGGCGAGAAACACCATATATTTT. Translating it yields CASSLETGARNTIYF.

This clone was observed a few times. This rearrangement joins TRBV5-1 to TRBJ1-2, with D unresolved. The CDR3 contains 14 residues. From germline, CDR1 is SGHRS and CDR2 YFSETQ. The germline V and J ends were trimmed by 7 bases and 5 bases, with 18 bases remaining between them. CDR3 protein: CASAPNDLRYGYTF. DNA for the CDR3: TGCGCCAGCGCTCCTAATGATCTTCGGTATGGCTACACCTTC. Together with reference TRBV5-1 and TRBJ1-2, the CDR3 gives the full variable domain: KAGVTQTPRYLIKTRGQQVTLSCSPISGHRSVSWYQQTPGQGLQFLFEYFSETQRNKGNFPGRFSGRQFSNSRSEMNVSTLELGDSALYLCASAPNDLRYGYTFGSGTRLTVV.

The rearrangement links TRBV19 to TRBJ1-4, with 9 bases fitting TRBD1. The CDR3 spans 13 residues. V trimming: 11 bases; J trimming: 8 bases; junction bases outside the gene matches: 9. Germline assignment: CDR1 LNHDA and CDR2 SQIVND (reference sequence). The CDR3 loop is CACHRGRGEKLFF. CDR3 sequence (DNA): TGTGCCTGCCACAGGGGGCGCGGCGAAAAACTGTTTTTT.

The CDR3 DNA follows: TGTGCCAGCTATAGACCTACCAGGGGGCGCTGGGGGGAGCTGTTTTTT. Translation: CASYRPTRGRWGELFF. The chain is built from TRBV28 and TRBJ2-2; 8 nucleotides match TRBD1. The J segment lost 8 bases and the V segment lost 8 bases, leaving 16 bases of the junction unmatched. The germline gives CDR1 MDHEN, CDR2 SYDVKM. The CDR3 is 16 residues long.

This chain connects TRBV3-1 (or the pseudogene TRBV3-2) to TRBJ1-6; D possibly corresponds to TRBD1 (6 bases). The germline gives CDR1 LGHDT, CDR2 YNNKEL (reference sequence). V gave up 4 bases and J gave up 5 bases, with 9 bases separating them. This CDR3 is 14 amino acids long. DNA of the CDR3: TGTGCCAGCAGCCGAGGACAGAATAATTCACCCCTCCACTTT. It codes for CASSRGQNNSPLHF.

The rearrangement uses TRBV7-3 and TRBJ2-1; the D is unclear. The germline gives CDR1 SGHTA, CDR2 FQGTGA. The CDR3 extends over 15 amino acids. V lost 0 bases to trimming and J lost 1 base, with 7 bases between them. CDR3 amino acids: CASSLTGDSYNEQFF. In DNA, the CDR3 is TGTGCCAGCAGCTTAACGGGCGATTCCTACAATGAGCAGTTCTTC.

This clone appeared once. The CDR3 here is CASSLMSESTEAFF. For the CDR3, the DNA is TGCGCCAGCAGCTTGATGTCTGAGAGCACTGAAGCTTTCTTT. The rearrangement uses TRBV5-1 and TRBJ1-1; D uncertain. The germline V and J ends were trimmed by 1 base and 4 bases, with 11 bases remaining between them. Germline assignment: CDR1 SGHRS and CDR2 YFSETQ. The CDR3 runs to 14 residues.

This clone occurred once. This chain connects TRBV19 to TRBJ2-6; the D gene is possibly TRBD2 (5 bases). This CDR3 has 20 residues. The germline V gene has CDR1 LNHDA and CDR2 SQIVND (reference sequence). Trimming took off 7 bases at V and 0 bases at J, with 25 bases between the two ends. The CDR3 coding sequence is TGTGCCAGTACCAACTACGCGCTAGCAGGAGTGTACTCTGGGGCCAACGTCCTGACTTTC. Amino acid sequence: CASTNYALAGVYSGANVLTF.